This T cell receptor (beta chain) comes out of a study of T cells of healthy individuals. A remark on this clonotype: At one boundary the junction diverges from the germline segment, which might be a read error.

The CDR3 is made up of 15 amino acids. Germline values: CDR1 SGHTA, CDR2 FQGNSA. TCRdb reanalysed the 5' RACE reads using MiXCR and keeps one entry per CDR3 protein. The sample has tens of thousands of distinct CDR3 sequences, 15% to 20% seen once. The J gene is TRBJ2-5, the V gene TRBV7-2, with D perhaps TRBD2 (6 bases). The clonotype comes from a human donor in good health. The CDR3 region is CDSSLRAGRGETQYF. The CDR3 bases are TGTGACAGCAGCCTACGGGCGGGACGAGGCGAGACCCAGTACTTC.